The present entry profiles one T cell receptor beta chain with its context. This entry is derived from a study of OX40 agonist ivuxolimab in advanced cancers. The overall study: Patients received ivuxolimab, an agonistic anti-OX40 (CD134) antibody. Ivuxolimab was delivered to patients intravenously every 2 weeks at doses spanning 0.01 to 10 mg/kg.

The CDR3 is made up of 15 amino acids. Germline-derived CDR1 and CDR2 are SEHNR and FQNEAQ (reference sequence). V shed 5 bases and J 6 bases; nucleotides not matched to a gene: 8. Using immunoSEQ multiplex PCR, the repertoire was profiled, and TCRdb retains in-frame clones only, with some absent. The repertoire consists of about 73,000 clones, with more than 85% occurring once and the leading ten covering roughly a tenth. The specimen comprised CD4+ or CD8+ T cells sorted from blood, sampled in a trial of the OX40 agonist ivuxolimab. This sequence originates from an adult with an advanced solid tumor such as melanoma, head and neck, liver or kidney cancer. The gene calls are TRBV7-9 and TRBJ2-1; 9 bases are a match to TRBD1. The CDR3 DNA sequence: TGTGCCAGCAGCCCCCTCGGACAGGGGACCAATGAGCAGTTCTTC. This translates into CASSPLGQGTNEQFF. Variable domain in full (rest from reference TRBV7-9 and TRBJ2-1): DTGVSQNPRHKITKRGQNVTFRCDPISEHNRLYWYRQTLGQGPEFLTYFQNEAQLEKSRLLSDRFSAERPKGSFSTLEIQRTEQGDSAMYLCASSPLGQGTNEQFFGPGTRLTVL.